This T cell receptor (beta chain) was sequenced for a study of OX40 agonist ivuxolimab in advanced cancers. Study in general: Enrollees could have had prior anti-PD-1, anti-PD-L1 or anti-CTLA-4 therapy, which more than 30% had received.

This clone showed up just once. The CDR3 extends over 15 amino acids. V lost 6 bases to trimming and J lost 1 base; unmatched junction nucleotides: 6. Germline V gene data show CDR1 as SGHRS and CDR2 as YFSETQ. Sequenced by immunoSEQ multiplex PCR; TCRdb stores in-frame clones only, minus some. The sample comprises around 63,000 clones, around nine tenths of which are singletons, and around 1% rests with the top ten. The TCR sequence derives from an adult with an advanced solid tumor such as melanoma, head and neck, liver or kidney cancer. Sequencing used CD4+ or CD8+ T cells sorted from blood, obtained in a trial of the OX40 agonist ivuxolimab. This chain uses TRBV5-1 with TRBJ2-2; 7 positions agree with TRBD2. CDR3 sequence: CASTNERGNTGELFF. The CDR3 region has the DNA TGCGCCAGCACCAATGAGCGGGGGAACACCGGGGAGCTGTTTTTT.